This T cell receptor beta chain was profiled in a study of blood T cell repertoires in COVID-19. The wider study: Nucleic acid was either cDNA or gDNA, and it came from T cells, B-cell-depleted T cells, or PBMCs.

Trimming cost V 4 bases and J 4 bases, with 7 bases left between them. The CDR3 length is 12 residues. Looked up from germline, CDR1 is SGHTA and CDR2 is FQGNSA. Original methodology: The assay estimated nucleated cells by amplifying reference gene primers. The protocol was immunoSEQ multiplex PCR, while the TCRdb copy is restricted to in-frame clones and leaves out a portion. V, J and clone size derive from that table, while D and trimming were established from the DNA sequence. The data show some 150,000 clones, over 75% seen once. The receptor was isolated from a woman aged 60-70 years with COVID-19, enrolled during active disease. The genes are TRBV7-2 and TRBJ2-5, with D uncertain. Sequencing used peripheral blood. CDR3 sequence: CASSSTGETQYF. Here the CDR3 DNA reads TGTGCCAGCAGCTCAACGGGAGAGACCCAGTACTTC.